Presented here are 14 T cell receptor beta chains from one specimen sequenced in a study of shared clonotypes between healthy human individuals. TCRdb's table, derived via immunoSEQ multiplex PCR, lists solely in-frame clones and lacks some. This sample has hundreds of thousands of clones, with approximately 96% found just once. As defined, naive CD8 cells were CD45RO-negative and positively selected for CCR7, with terminally differentiated effector memory CD45RA+ cells excluded. Sequencing was done on a sample of naive CD8+ T cells sorted from blood. Receptor source: a woman younger than 45 in good health.

CDR3 loop: CASNIAGSSREQFF. The CDR3 DNA follows: TGTGCCAGCAATATAGCGGGTTCCTCGCGGGAGCAGTTCTTC. The rearrangement joins TRBV27 to TRBJ2-1; 7 nucleotides line up with TRBD2. V was clipped by 7 bases and J by 10 bases; unmatched bases: 13. Germline lookup yields CDR1 MNHEY and CDR2 SMNVEV (reference sequence). This CDR3 comprises 14 residues.

The chain has TRBV5-6 and TRBJ1-5, with D tentatively TRBD1 (6 bases). The CDR3 is 15 residues long. In germline, CDR1 is SGHDT, CDR2 YYEEEE. V was cut by 5 bases and J by 0 bases, with 12 bases left in between. For the CDR3, the DNA is TGTGCCAGCAGTGGGGGCTTCAATAGCAATCAGCCCCAGCATTTT. Translated: CASSGGFNSNQPQHF.

The gene calls are TRBV27 and TRBJ2-7; 8 bases agree with TRBD2. This CDR3 contains 13 residues. CDR1 is MNHEY, CDR2 SMNVEV, per germline (reference sequence). V shed 4 bases and J 3 bases; nucleotides not matched to a gene: 2. The CDR3 DNA sequence: TGTGCCAGCAGTTCGGGACTAGACTACGAGCAGTACTTC. It translates to CASSSGLDYEQYF.

As to this clone: This specimen includes other DNA sequences encoding the same CDR3. This sequence joins TRBV5-6 and TRBJ2-7; 8 bases line up with TRBD1. V was pared by 2 bases and J by 3 bases, with 4 bases of the junction left unmatched. Germline-derived CDR1 and CDR2 are SGHDT and YYEEEE. The CDR3 has 14 residues. This CDR3 is CASSFGTGLYEQYF. As DNA, the CDR3 is TGTGCCAGCAGCTTTGGGACAGGTCTCTACGAGCAGTACTTC.

The rearrangement uses TRBV5-6 and TRBJ2-7; D is undetermined. The CDR3 has 15 residues. The germline V gene has CDR1 SGHDT and CDR2 YYEEEE. V lost 3 bases and J 4 bases, leaving 17 bases between the germline ends. CDR3 residues: CASSSPTEVGYEQYF. For the CDR3, the DNA is TGTGCCAGCAGCTCCCCGACTGAAGTTGGGTACGAGCAGTACTTC. Full variable domain (remainder filled in from reference TRBV5-6 and TRBJ2-7): DAGVTQSPTHLIKTRGQQVTLRCSPKSGHDTVSWYQQALGQGPQFIFQYYEEEERQRGNFPDRFSGHQFPNYSSELNVNALLLGDSALYLCASSSPTEVGYEQYFGPGTRLTVT.

This chain uses TRBV9 with TRBJ1-2; D is unclear. This CDR3 contains 10 residues. Germline CDR1 is SGDLS and CDR2 is YYNGEE. V lost 6 bases and J lost 9, with 9 bases in between. This CDR3 reads CASTGLSYTF. The CDR3 DNA sequence: TGTGCCAGCACCGGGTTAAGCTACACCTTC.

In nucleotides, the CDR3 is TGTGCCAGCAGTACACCGGGACAGGGCAATCAGCCCCAGCATTTT. Protein: CASSTPGQGNQPQHF. The gene calls are TRBV6-1 and TRBJ1-5; 8 bases fit TRBD1. The CDR3 consists of 15 residues. Germline V lookup: CDR1 MNHNS, CDR2 SASEGT. V shed 5 bases, J shed 2 bases, and the junction held 5 bases outside the gene matches.

The rearrangement joins TRBV13 to TRBJ1-1, with no clear D. The CDR3 loop spans 11 amino acids. V was trimmed by 6 bases and J by 7 bases, leaving 9 bases between them. Germline lookup yields CDR1 PRHDT and CDR2 FYEKMQ (reference sequence). The CDR3 DNA reads as TGTGCCAGCAGTCTTCATAGTGAAGCTTTCTTT. Translation: CASSLHSEAFF.

The chain uses TRBV7-8 and TRBJ2-7; 7 bases fit TRBD2. This CDR3 has 16 amino acids. After removal of 3 bases from V and 3 bases from J, the junction contained 11 bases not matched to a gene. Germline CDR1 SGHVS, CDR2 FQNEAQ. The CDR3 region has the DNA TGTGCCAGCAGCTTGGCGGGTAGGGCGGGAGTCTACGAGCAGTACTTC. Protein product: CASSLAGRAGVYEQYF.

The chain employs TRBV27 and TRBJ2-7, with a tentative D call TRBD1 (5 bases). Germline CDR1 and CDR2: MNHEY and SMNVEV (reference sequence). Trimming took off 6 bases at V and 7 bases at J, with 16 bases between the two ends. The CDR3 has 13 residues. The CDR3, as DNA: TGTGCCAGCAGGCTGACAGCCCCGGAAGAGCAGTACTTC. Encoded protein: CASRLTAPEEQYF.

This clone was observed once. J is TRBJ2-7 and V is TRBV28; TRBD2 agrees at 9 bases. The germline V gene encodes CDR1 MDHEN and CDR2 SYDVKM. This CDR3 contains 14 residues. The junction had 7 bases not matched to a gene; V was cut back by 6 bases and J by 4 bases. This chain's CDR3 is CASSLAGVAYEQYF. CDR3 DNA: TGTGCCAGCAGCTTAGCGGGAGTAGCGTACGAGCAGTACTTC.

This clone was counted between two and nine times. The rearrangement uses TRBV19 and TRBJ1-5; TRBD1 is a possible D gene (5 bases). This CDR3 contains 14 residues. Deletions cut 9 bases from V and 0 bases from J, with 12 bases between. Germline V CDR1 and CDR2: LNHDA, SQIVND (reference sequence). CDR3 in amino acids: CASNLRDSNQPQHF. CDR3 nucleotide sequence: TGTGCCAGCAACCTCAGGGATAGCAATCAGCCCCAGCATTTT.

In this sample, this clone turned up a few times. The CDR3 bases are TGTGCCAGCAGCGTAGATGGGGGATTAGGGGAAAAACTGTTTTTT. Translation gives CASSVDGGLGEKLFF. J is TRBJ1-4 and V is TRBV9; perhaps TRBD1 as D (5 bases). Germline V gene data show CDR1 as SGDLS and CDR2 as YYNGEE. The CDR3 runs to 15 residues. V was trimmed by 0 bases and J by 8 bases, leaving 14 bases between them.

The rearrangement joins TRBV5-4 to TRBJ2-3; D unclear. Per germline, CDR1 SGHNT and CDR2 YYREEE (reference sequence). V lost 0 bases and J lost 2, with 10 bases in between. The CDR3 consists of 15 residues. CDR3 coding DNA: TGTGCCAGCAGCTTGGACCGGGCAGACACAGATACGCAGTATTTT. Its translation is CASSLDRADTDTQYF.